The source of this TCR beta chain is a study of shared clonotypes between healthy human individuals. Study-level information: Per-donor plates numbered three CD4 naive, three CD4 memory, two CD8 naive and one CD8 memory.

The naive CD8 population came from CD45RO-negative cells selected for CCR7, without terminally differentiated effector memory CD45RA+ cells. Germline V CDR1 and CDR2: SQVTM, ANQGSEA. The length of the CDR3 is 15 residues. V was pared by 1 base and J by 5 bases, with 10 bases of the junction left unmatched. Turning to this clone: Its target is unknown.

Study-wide results and limits: There were few donors, and this limited the genetic and exposure-history diversity represented.

Using immunoSEQ multiplex PCR, the repertoire was profiled, and TCRdb retains in-frame clones only, with some absent. The sample carries millions of clones, just under 95% recorded once. The source is a man younger than 35 in good health. The rearrangement uses TRBV29-1 and TRBJ2-7; 8 bases align to TRBD1. Sequencing input: naive CD8+ T cells sorted from blood. The CDR3 loop is CSVEGSSRGLNEQYF. In nucleotides, the CDR3 is TGCAGCGTTGAAGGTAGTTCCAGGGGGCTCAACGAGCAGTACTTC.